This passage covers 18 T cell receptor beta chains from one sample sequenced in a study of blood T cells in healthy people across ages. It was with a sample-barcoded 5' primer and a J-beta primer mix that a second PCR of roughly 6 to 12 cycles was run. TCRdb re-called the 5' RACE reads through MiXCR, storing one row per CDR3 protein. The table shows 1.5 million to 2 million distinct CDR3 sequences, with around half occurring only once. Sequencing was performed on blood. The receptors come from a middle-aged woman in good health.

The chain combines TRBV6-2 or TRBV6-3 with TRBJ2-1; 11 bases fit TRBD1. V lost 0 bases and J lost 8; bases outside the gene matches: 6. Germline V gene lookup returns CDR1 MNHEY and CDR2 SVGEGT. This CDR3 has 16 residues. CDR3 loop: CASSYSLGQGVYEQFF. For the CDR3, the DNA is TGTGCCAGCAGTTACTCTCTGGGACAGGGGGTTTATGAGCAGTTCTTC.

The rearrangement uses TRBV20-1 and TRBJ2-3, with D unclear. Germline CDR1 and CDR2: DFQATT and SNEGSKA (reference sequence). The CDR3 covers 13 residues. The V and J ends lost 3 bases and 2 bases respectively, with 9 bases between them. The CDR3 reads CSASSTDTDTQYF. In nucleotides, the CDR3 is TGCAGTGCTAGTTCGACTGACACAGATACGCAGTATTTT.

The gene calls are TRBV5-1 and TRBJ2-1; 8 nucleotides agree with TRBD2. Germline V lookup: CDR1 SGHRS, CDR2 YFSETQ. CDR3 length: 16 amino acids. The V gene end was trimmed by 4 bases and the J gene end by 7 bases; junction bases not matched to a gene: 13. CDR3 in amino acids: CASSPRPSGFNNEQFF. In nucleotides, the CDR3 is TGCGCCAGCAGCCCCAGGCCTAGCGGGTTTAATAATGAGCAGTTCTTC. The full variable domain, in which reference TRBV5-1 and TRBJ2-1 provide the parts outside the CDR3, is KAGVTQTPRYLIKTRGQQVTLSCSPISGHRSVSWYQQTPGQGLQFLFEYFSETQRNKGNFPGRFSGRQFSNSRSEMNVSTLELGDSALYLCASSPRPSGFNNEQFFGPGTRLTVL.

This clonotype was seen at least ten times. This rearrangement joins TRBV9 to TRBJ2-1; 10 bases match TRBD2. Germline loops: CDR1 SGDLS, CDR2 YYNGEE. This CDR3 spans 13 amino acids. Trimming at V came to 4 bases and at J to 6 bases, leaving 1 base not matched to a gene. The CDR3, as DNA: TGTGCCAGCAGCCCTAGCGGGGGCAATGAGCAGTTCTTC. Translation gives CASSPSGGNEQFF.

The chain links TRBV18 to TRBJ1-1; 7 bases agree with TRBD1. The CDR3 is made up of 14 amino acids. V lost 3 bases, J lost 4 bases, and 5 bases stayed unmatched. CDR1 KGHSH and CDR2 LQKENI come from the germline V gene. CDR3 loop: CASSPGQVFTEAFF. CDR3 nucleotide sequence: TGTGCCAGCTCACCCGGACAGGTTTTCACTGAAGCTTTCTTT.

This chain uses TRBV5-4 with TRBJ1-6; 7 bases are shared with TRBD1. Germline trimming cut 3 bases from V and 5 bases from J; bases unmatched to any gene: 5. CDR3 length: 15 amino acids. Germline V gene lookup returns CDR1 SGHNT and CDR2 YYREEE (reference sequence). The CDR3 here is CASSSRTGHNSPLHF. The DNA of the CDR3 is TGTGCCAGCAGCTCCAGGACAGGCCATAATTCACCCCTCCACTTT.

V is TRBV6-1 and J is TRBJ2-5; D unresolved. The CDR3 covers 13 residues. The germline V gene has CDR1 MNHNS and CDR2 SASEGT. V lost 6 bases to trimming and J lost 2 bases, with 10 bases between them. CDR3 nucleotides: TGTGCCAGCAGCGTGTGGATACAAGAGACCCAGTACTTC. Amino acids: CASSVWIQETQYF.

A few counts support this clonotype. The chain joins TRBV27 to TRBJ2-5; D may be TRBD2 (6 bases). The V end was cut by 0 bases, the J end by 7 bases, with 12 bases between. The CDR3 runs 14 residues. CDR1 and CDR2 from the germline V gene are MNHEY and SMNVEV (reference sequence). The CDR3 loop reads CASSLSGGKGTQYF. The CDR3 nucleotides read TGTGCCAGCAGTTTATCTGGGGGGAAGGGGACCCAGTACTTC.

The rearrangement uses TRBV25-1 and TRBJ2-3; D call uncertain. The CDR3 totals 14 residues. V was pared by 5 bases and J by 5 bases, with 14 bases between. CDR1 is MGHDK and CDR2 is SYGVNS in the germline V gene. CDR3 residues: CASSPPPHEDTQYF. The CDR3 DNA reads as TGTGCCAGCAGTCCTCCCCCGCACGAAGATACGCAGTATTTT.

The chain recombines TRBV11-2 with TRBJ2-6; either TRBD1 or TRBD2 may fit D (5 bases each). From germline, CDR1 is SGHAT and CDR2 FQNNGV. V dropped 3 bases and J dropped 2 bases, with 17 bases sitting between them. The CDR3 has 18 amino acids. The CDR3 nucleotides are TGTGCCAGCAGCTTGAGGTGGGGGACCTCTACTGGGGCCAACGTCCTGACTTTC. As protein: CASSLRWGTSTGANVLTF.

In its sample, this clonotype was seen a few times. This chain connects TRBV29-1 to TRBJ2-3; D is unresolved. V was trimmed by 0 bases and J by 0 bases, leaving 10 bases between them. The germline CDR1 and CDR2 sequences are SQVTM and ANQGSEA. The CDR3 is 15 residues long. CDR3 coding DNA: TGCAGCGTTGAAGAACGAGGTGGCAGCACAGATACGCAGTATTTT. It translates to CSVEERGGSTDTQYF.

This clonotype showed up just once. The chain joins TRBV7-8 to TRBJ1-1; D is unresolved. The CDR3 has 14 residues. V was pared by 6 bases and J by 3 bases, with 14 bases between. Germline V CDR1 and CDR2: SGHVS, FQNEAQ. The CDR3 bases are TGTGCCAGCAGTTCCACATCCCTGTACACTGAAGCTTTCTTT. It encodes CASSSTSLYTEAFF.

The chain has TRBV7-2 and TRBJ2-1; tentative D call: TRBD2 (7 bases). The ends were cut back, 3 bases at V and 6 bases at J, with 12 bases in the middle. The CDR3 length is 14 residues. Germline CDR1 SGHTA, CDR2 FQGNSA. The CDR3 DNA follows: TGTGCCAGCAGCTTGGGGGGGCAGGCCAATGAGCAGTTCTTC. It encodes CASSLGGQANEQFF.

This clonotype turned up a few times. The chain links TRBV7-9 to TRBJ2-3, with a possible D match to TRBD1 (5 bases). Per the germline V gene, CDR1 is SEHNR and CDR2 is FQNEAQ (reference sequence). Trimming pared 5 bases from V and 1 base from J, leaving 16 bases between. The CDR3 loop spans 16 amino acids. CDR3 nucleotide sequence: TGTGCCAGCAGCCAAGGCCGGCAGGGCCGCACAGATACGCAGTATTTT. It specifies CASSQGRQGRTDTQYF.

This clonotype has just a few counts. The chain couples TRBV20-1 to TRBJ2-3; 11 positions agree with TRBD2. Trimming removed 6 bases from V and 5 bases from J; junction bases left unmatched: 7. This CDR3 comprises 14 residues. Looked up from germline, CDR1 is DFQATT and CDR2 is SNEGSKA (reference sequence). The CDR3 nucleotides read TGCAGTGCGGCCGGGACTAGCGGCAAAGATACGCAGTATTTT. Translated: CSAAGTSGKDTQYF.

The CDR3 reads CASSASTVSGPQYF. CDR3 sequence (DNA): TGTGCCAGCAGCGCCAGCACTGTTAGCGGTCCGCAGTATTTT. The chain carries TRBV7-6 and TRBJ2-3; D might be TRBD2 (6 bases). The V gene's germline CDR1 is SGHVS and CDR2 FNYEAQ. This CDR3 has 14 amino acids. V lost 5 bases to trimming and J lost 10 bases, with 19 bases between them.

This sequence joins TRBV6-4 and TRBJ2-4, with TRBD1 matching 7 bases. The junction had 24 bases not matched to a gene; V was cut back by 7 bases and J by 0 bases. CDR1 and CDR2 (germline): MRHNA, SNTAGT. The CDR3 is 21 amino acids. The chain's CDR3 is CASNYQKNGTVGPSAKNIQYF. The CDR3 bases are TGTGCCAGCAACTACCAGAAGAACGGGACAGTCGGGCCCTCAGCCAAAAACATTCAGTACTTC.

The rearrangement uses TRBV29-1 and TRBJ2-7; 10 bases fit TRBD2. The ends lost 3 bases at V and 6 bases at J; junction bases unmatched: 2. Germline V gene lookup returns CDR1 SQVTM and CDR2 ANQGSEA. The CDR3 is 12 residues long. The CDR3, as DNA: TGCAGCGTTGAGGGGACTAGCGCCGAGCAGTACTTC. This codes for CSVEGTSAEQYF.